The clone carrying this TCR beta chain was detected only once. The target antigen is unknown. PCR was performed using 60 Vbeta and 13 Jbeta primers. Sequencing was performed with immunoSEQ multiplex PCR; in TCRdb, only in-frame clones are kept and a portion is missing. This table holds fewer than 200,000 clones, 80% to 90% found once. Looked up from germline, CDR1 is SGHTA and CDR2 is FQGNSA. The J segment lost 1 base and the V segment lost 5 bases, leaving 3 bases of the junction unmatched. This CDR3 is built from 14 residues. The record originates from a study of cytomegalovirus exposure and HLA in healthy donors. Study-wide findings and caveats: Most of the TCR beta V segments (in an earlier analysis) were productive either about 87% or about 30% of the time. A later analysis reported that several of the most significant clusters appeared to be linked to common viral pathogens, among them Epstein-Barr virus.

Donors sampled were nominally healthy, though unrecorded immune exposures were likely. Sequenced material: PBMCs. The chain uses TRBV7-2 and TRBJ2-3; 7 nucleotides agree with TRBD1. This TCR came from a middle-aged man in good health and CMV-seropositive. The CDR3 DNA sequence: TGTGCCAGCAGCGACAGGGTGGGCACAGATACGCAGTATTTT. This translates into CASSDRVGTDTQYF.